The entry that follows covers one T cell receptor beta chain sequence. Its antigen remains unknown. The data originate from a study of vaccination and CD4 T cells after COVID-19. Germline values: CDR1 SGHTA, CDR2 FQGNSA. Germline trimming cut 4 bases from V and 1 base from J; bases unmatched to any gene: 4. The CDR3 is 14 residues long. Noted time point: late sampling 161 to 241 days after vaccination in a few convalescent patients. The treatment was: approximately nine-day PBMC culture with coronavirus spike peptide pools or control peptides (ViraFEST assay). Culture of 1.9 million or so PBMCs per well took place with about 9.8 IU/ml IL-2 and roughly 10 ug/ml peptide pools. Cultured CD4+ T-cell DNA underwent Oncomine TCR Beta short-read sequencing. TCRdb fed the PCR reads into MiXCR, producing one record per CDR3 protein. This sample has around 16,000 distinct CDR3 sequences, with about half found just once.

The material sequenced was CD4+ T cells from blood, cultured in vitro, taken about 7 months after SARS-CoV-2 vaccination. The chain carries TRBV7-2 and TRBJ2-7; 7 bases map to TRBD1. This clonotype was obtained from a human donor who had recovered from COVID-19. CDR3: CASSYGTASYEQYF. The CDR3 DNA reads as TGTGCCAGCAGCTATGGGACAGCTTCCTACGAGCAGTACTTC.